Presented here are 28 T cell receptor beta chains from one specimen sequenced in a study of CD8 T cells in Susac syndrome. The authors reverse transcribed 0.5 to 1 ug RNA with random hexamers. One entry per CDR3 protein, called by TCRdb with MiXCR from the immunoSEQ multiplex PCR reads. The sample includes some 120,000 distinct CDR3 sequences, around 94% of them seen just once. Source material: CD4+ T cells from PBMCs. The receptor source for this set is a human donor in good health.

The rearrangement joins TRBV5-6 to TRBJ2-5; 11 bases align to TRBD2. Germline trimming cut 1 base from V and 4 bases from J; bases unmatched to any gene: 3. CDR3 length: 15 residues. The germline CDR1 and CDR2 sequences are SGHDT and YYEEEE. The CDR3 DNA reads TGTGCCAGCAGCTTGACACTAGCGGGAGCAGAGACCCAGTACTTC. Encoded protein: CASSLTLAGAETQYF.

In regard to this clonotype: The junction differs from germline at one of its ends, possibly a read error. The CDR3 sequence: CAISERGLTNEKLFF. The CDR3 DNA is TGTGCCATCAGTGAGCGAGGCCTTACTAACGAAAAACTGTTTTTT. This chain joins TRBV10-3 and TRBJ1-4; no definite D call. The CDR3 consists of 15 residues. Germline V gives CDR1 ENHRY, CDR2 SYGVKD.

The chain links TRBV7-9 to TRBJ2-7; 9 nucleotides align to TRBD1. CDR3 length: 16 amino acids. Trimming took 5 bases from V and 0 from J; bases not matched to a gene: 8. Per the germline V gene, CDR1 is SEHNR and CDR2 is FQNEAQ (reference sequence). The CDR3 spells CASSARDRDSSYEQYF. The CDR3 coding sequence is TGTGCCAGCAGCGCCCGGGACAGGGATAGCTCCTACGAGCAGTACTTC.

The chain carries TRBV9 and TRBJ2-1; D gene uncertain. V dropped 3 bases and J dropped 4 bases, with 11 bases sitting between them. This CDR3 comprises 14 residues. CDR1 and CDR2 from the germline V gene are SGDLS and YYNGEE. The CDR3 sequence: CASSGSRNYNEQFF. CDR3 coding DNA: TGTGCCAGCAGCGGTTCCCGGAATTACAATGAGCAGTTCTTC.

The chain links TRBV13 to TRBJ2-7; D might be TRBD2 (5 bases). The CDR3 is 15 residues long. V was trimmed by 4 bases and J by 2 bases, leaving 15 bases between them. CDR1 is PRHDT and CDR2 is FYEKMQ in the germline V gene (reference sequence). The chain's CDR3 is CASSSQTRRAYEQYF. The DNA for the CDR3 is TGTGCCAGCAGCTCCCAGACAAGGCGGGCCTACGAGCAGTACTTC. Full variable domain (missing parts from reference TRBV13 and TRBJ2-7): AAGVIQSPRHLIKEKRETATLKCYPIPRHDTVYWYQQGPGQDPQFLISFYEKMQSDKGSIPDRFSAQQFSDYHSELNMSSLELGDSALYFCASSSQTRRAYEQYFGPGTRLTVT.

The CDR3 is CSAGIYQDRGQYF. Written as DNA, the CDR3 is TGCAGTGCCGGAATTTACCAGGACAGGGGCCAGTACTTC. V and J are TRBV20-1 and TRBJ2-5; 9 bases map to TRBD1. CDR3 length: 13 amino acids. CDR1 and CDR2 (germline): DFQATT, SNEGSKA (reference sequence). Losses at the gene ends were 6 bases for V and 10 bases for J; bases not matched to a gene: 12.

This chain connects TRBV20-1 to TRBJ2-2, with D perhaps TRBD1 or TRBD2 (5 bases each). Trimming pared 0 bases from V and 4 bases from J, leaving 15 bases between. The CDR3 covers 16 residues. Germline V CDR1 and CDR2: DFQATT, SNEGSKA (reference sequence). This chain's CDR3 is CSARDRGATITGELFF. DNA of the CDR3: TGCAGTGCTAGAGATCGAGGGGCTACGATCACCGGGGAGCTGTTTTTT.

This sequence joins TRBV30 and TRBJ1-2, with a possible D match to TRBD1 (5 bases). Trimming stripped 8 bases from V and 4 bases from J, with 20 bases between. The germline gives CDR1 GTSNPN, CDR2 SVGIG (reference sequence). CDR3 length equals 14 residues. CDR3 coding DNA: TGTGCCCAGTACCGGAGGGGCCTAGGCTATGGCTACACCTTC. Translation gives CAQYRRGLGYGYTF.

The chain links TRBV5-6 to TRBJ2-3; the D gene is possibly TRBD2 (6 bases). V was shortened by 4 bases and J by 4 bases, with 16 bases between the two germline ends. Germline V gene sequence: CDR1 SGHDT, CDR2 YYEEEE. The CDR3 is 15 amino acids. This CDR3 reads CASSLWGESADTQYF. The DNA for the CDR3 is TGTGCCAGCAGCCTCTGGGGGGAGAGTGCAGATACGCAGTATTTT.

V and J are TRBV6-5 and TRBJ1-1, with a weak D call TRBD1 (6 bases). Germline V gene data show CDR1 as MNHEY and CDR2 as SVGAGI. This CDR3 comprises 16 residues. V lost 0 bases and J lost 6, with 17 bases in between. CDR3 sequence (DNA): TGTGCCAGCAGTTACTCCTTTCGGGGGGCTAGGGCTGAAGCTTTCTTT. This encodes CASSYSFRGARAEAFF.

The V gene is TRBV20-1, the J gene TRBJ1-1, with a possible D match to TRBD1 (6 bases). Trimming left V 1 base short and J 1 base short, with 16 bases between. There are 16 residues in the CDR3. The germline CDR1 and CDR2 sequences are DFQATT and SNEGSKA (reference sequence). The CDR3 loop reads CSARGRPTGPNTEAFF. The CDR3 coding sequence is TGCAGTGCTAGAGGTCGTCCGACAGGACCGAACACTGAAGCTTTCTTT.

V gene TRBV20-1 combines with J gene TRBJ2-7; unclear D gene. This CDR3 comprises 14 residues. CDR1 is DFQATT and CDR2 is SNEGSKA in the germline V gene (reference sequence). The V end was cut by 0 bases, the J end by 3 bases, with 12 bases between. Written as DNA, the CDR3 is TGCAGTGCTAGAGATCAACGGACCTTCTACGAGCAGTACTTC. It specifies CSARDQRTFYEQYF.

This chain connects TRBV5-1 to TRBJ2-1, with 13 bases identical to TRBD2. Germline CDR1 is SGHRS and CDR2 is YFSETQ. V shed 0 bases, J shed 8 bases, and the junction held 5 bases outside the gene matches. This CDR3 spans 16 amino acids. This CDR3 reads CASSLGLAGGGDEQFF. CDR3 sequence (DNA): TGCGCCAGCAGCTTGGGACTAGCGGGAGGAGGCGATGAGCAGTTCTTC.

This sequence joins TRBV6-5 and TRBJ2-7; D may be TRBD2 (6 bases). This CDR3 is built from 15 residues. Germline loops: CDR1 MNHEY, CDR2 SVGAGI. V lost 0 bases to trimming and J lost 4 bases, with 13 bases between them. CDR3 protein: CASSYSERRGYEQYF. Written as DNA, the CDR3 is TGTGCCAGCAGTTACTCGGAGCGGCGGGGTTACGAGCAGTACTTC.

V gene TRBV9 combines with J gene TRBJ1-3; D is uncertain. The CDR3 runs 16 residues. CDR1 and CDR2 (germline): SGDLS, YYNGEE. V was shortened by 0 bases and J by 4 bases, with 14 bases between the two germline ends. CDR3 sequence (DNA): TGTGCCAGCAGCGTAGATCCGAGGGCGCGGGGAAACACCATATATTTT. It translates to CASSVDPRARGNTIYF.

The rearrangement joins TRBV9 to TRBJ2-1; D perhaps matches TRBD1 (6 bases). Trimming stripped 4 bases from V and 9 bases from J, with 8 bases between. Germline V gene data show CDR1 as SGDLS and CDR2 as YYNGEE. The CDR3 is 11 amino acids. The DNA for the CDR3 is TGTGCCAGCAGCCTGGACAGTGAGCAGTTCTTC. Translated: CASSLDSEQFF.

J is TRBJ2-7 and V is TRBV7-2; D call uncertain. This CDR3 is built from 14 residues. Trimming cost V 3 bases and J 5 bases, with 14 bases left between them. Per germline, CDR1 SGHTA and CDR2 FQGNSA. The DNA of the CDR3 is TGTGCCAGCAGCTTCTCCTCTTTCGGGCACGAGCAGTACTTC. Amino acids: CASSFSSFGHEQYF.

The gene calls are TRBV2 and TRBJ2-3; D may correspond to TRBD1 or TRBD2 (5 bases each). The germline V gene encodes CDR1 SNHLY and CDR2 FYNNEI. V was shortened by 0 bases and J by 2 bases, with 9 bases between the two germline ends. The CDR3 extends over 15 amino acids. The CDR3 loop reads CASSEAGANTDTQYF. As DNA, the CDR3 is TGTGCCAGCAGTGAAGCCGGGGCTAACACAGATACGCAGTATTTT. Drawing the rest from reference TRBV2 and TRBJ2-3, the complete variable domain is EPEVTQTPSHQVTQMGQEVILRCVPISNHLYFYWYRQILGQKVEFLVSFYNNEISEKSEIFDDQFSVERPDGSNFTLKIRSTKLEDSAMYFCASSEAGANTDTQYFGPGTRLTVL.

The chain uses TRBV6-4 and TRBJ2-1; 7 bases are shared with TRBD2. The J segment lost 4 bases and the V segment lost 6 bases, leaving 12 bases of the junction unmatched. CDR3 size: 16 residues. Germline CDR1 is MRHNA and CDR2 is SNTAGT. The CDR3 bases are TGTGCCAGCAGCCCCTCCGGGACTAACCTTTACAATGAGCAGTTCTTC. It translates to CASSPSGTNLYNEQFF.

J is TRBJ2-3 and V is TRBV12-3 or TRBV12-4, with TRBD2 as a possible D gene (5 bases). V was shortened by 0 bases and J by 1 base, with 11 bases between the two germline ends. The CDR3 sequence is 16 residues long. The CDR3 DNA is TGTGCCAGCAGTTTAGCCTCGCACGGGGGCACAGATACGCAGTATTTT. It translates to CASSLASHGGTDTQYF.

V usage is TRBV2 and J usage is TRBJ1-1; a possible D gene is TRBD1 (5 bases). Trimming left V 3 bases short and J 1 base short, with 18 bases between. Per germline, CDR1 SNHLY and CDR2 FYNNEI. The CDR3 spans 17 residues. The CDR3 loop is CASSDGRTPRGNTEAFF. As DNA, the CDR3 is TGTGCCAGCAGTGACGGGAGGACTCCGAGGGGGAACACTGAAGCTTTCTTT.

The chain joins TRBV7-9 to TRBJ1-1, with a tentative D call TRBD1 (5 bases). CDR3 size: 13 residues. Germline CDR1 SEHNR, CDR2 FQNEAQ (reference sequence). V lost 5 bases, J lost 7 bases, and 14 bases lay in between. The DNA for the CDR3 is TGTGCCAGCAGCGTTTTGACAGAGAGTGAAGCTTTCTTT. Its translation: CASSVLTESEAFF.

V gene TRBV20-1 combines with J gene TRBJ1-1; 10 bases map to TRBD1. Per germline, CDR1 DFQATT and CDR2 SNEGSKA (reference sequence). This CDR3 region has 15 residues. J gave up 10 bases and V 1 base, and 12 bases lay outside the gene matches. The CDR3 nucleotides read TGCAGTGCTAGAGTCCCTAGGACAGGGGGGTTATCAGCTTTCTTT. It yields the protein CSARVPRTGGLSAFF.

The V gene is TRBV5-1, the J gene TRBJ1-1; TRBD1 agrees at 7 bases. V dropped 4 bases and J dropped 1; count of bases not matched to a gene: 7. Germline CDR1 and CDR2: SGHRS and YFSETQ. This CDR3 is 15 amino acids long. CDR3 in DNA: TGCGCCAGCAGCCCGAGGACAGGAGAGAACACTGAAGCTTTCTTT. Its translation: CASSPRTGENTEAFF.

Remarks on this clonotype: One end of the junction varies from germline; a read error may be responsible. The CDR3 sequence is CASTPFPEGVRTKNIQYF. Here the CDR3 DNA reads TGTGCCAGCACACCGTTCCCGGAAGGAGTGAGGACCAAAAACATTCAGTACTTC. The rearrangement uses TRBV18 and TRBJ2-4, with unresolved D. Looked up from germline, CDR1 is KGHSH and CDR2 is LQKENI. The CDR3 totals 18 residues.

This rearrangement joins TRBV5-1 to TRBJ2-7, with D maybe TRBD2 (6 bases). The CDR3 consists of 13 residues. Trimming stripped 3 bases from V and 3 bases from J, with 10 bases between. The germline V gene encodes CDR1 SGHRS and CDR2 YFSETQ. The CDR3 here is CASSSGRDYEQYF. For the CDR3, the DNA is TGCGCCAGCAGCTCCGGGCGGGACTACGAGCAGTACTTC. Looking up the rest from reference TRBV5-1 and TRBJ2-7 gives the full variable domain: KAGVTQTPRYLIKTRGQQVTLSCSPISGHRSVSWYQQTPGQGLQFLFEYFSETQRNKGNFPGRFSGRQFSNSRSEMNVSTLELGDSALYLCASSSGRDYEQYFGPGTRLTVT.

The V call is TRBV20-1, the J call TRBJ2-1; 8 positions match TRBD2. This CDR3 region has 16 residues. Germline CDR1 reads DFQATT; CDR2 reads SNEGSKA (reference sequence). V was clipped by 1 base and J by 4 bases; unmatched bases: 9. CDR3 DNA: TGCAGTGCTAGAGGGGCGGGAGGTAGAGGATACAATGAGCAGTTCTTC. This sequence encodes CSARGAGGRGYNEQFF.

This clonotype was counted a single time. The rearrangement links TRBV18 to TRBJ2-7; 7 bases are a match to TRBD2. Looked up from germline, CDR1 is KGHSH and CDR2 is LQKENI. Trimming took 4 bases from V and 6 from J; bases not matched to a gene: 6. The CDR3 length is 13 residues. CDR3 sequence (DNA): TGTGCCAGCTCACGCGGGAGCTTAGCCGAGCAGTACTTC. It is translated as CASSRGSLAEQYF.